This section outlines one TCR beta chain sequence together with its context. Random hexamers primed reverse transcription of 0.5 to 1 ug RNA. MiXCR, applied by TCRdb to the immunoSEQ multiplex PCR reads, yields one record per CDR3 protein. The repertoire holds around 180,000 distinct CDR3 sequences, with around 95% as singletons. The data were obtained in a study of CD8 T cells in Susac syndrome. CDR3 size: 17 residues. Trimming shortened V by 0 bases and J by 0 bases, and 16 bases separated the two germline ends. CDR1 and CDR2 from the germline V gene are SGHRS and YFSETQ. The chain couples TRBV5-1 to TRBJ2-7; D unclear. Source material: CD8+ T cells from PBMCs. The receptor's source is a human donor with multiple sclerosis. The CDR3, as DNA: TGCGCCAGCAGCTTGGCTCCCCTTTTGACCGGCTCCTACGAGCAGTACTTC. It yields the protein CASSLAPLLTGSYEQYF.